Below, 28 T cell receptor beta chains from the same sample are listed, as sequenced in a study of T-cell reconstitution after alpha-beta-depleted transplantation in children. The authors prepared the TCRbeta library with unique molecular identifiers. TCRdb fed the PCR reads into MiXCR, producing one record per CDR3 protein. The sample carries about 500,000 distinct CDR3 sequences, about an eighth recorded once. Sequencing was performed on PBMCs, mostly from graft donor cells, taken 180 days after TCRalphabeta/CD19-depleted stem cell transplant. The receptor set was obtained from a female patient aged 2-9 years who had a stem cell transplant for aplastic anemia, so the T cells may come from the graft donor.

The genes are TRBV3-1 and TRBJ2-5; D is undetermined. Per germline, CDR1 LGHDT and CDR2 YNNKEL (reference sequence). This CDR3 has 15 residues. Deletions cut 1 base from V and 1 base from J, with 10 bases between. The CDR3 here is CASSQVGRIQETQYF. DNA of the CDR3: TGTGCCAGCAGCCAAGTGGGCCGGATCCAAGAGACCCAGTACTTC.

V and J are TRBV11-2 and TRBJ2-7; 8 positions agree with TRBD2. Unmatched junction bases numbered 15, after V lost 5 bases and J lost 0 bases. This CDR3 is built from 18 residues. Germline V gene lookup returns CDR1 SGHAT and CDR2 FQNNGV. For the CDR3, the DNA is TGTGCCAGCAGCGTCAAGGGACTGCGGGAGGTTTACTCCTACGAGCAGTACTTC. This translates into CASSVKGLREVYSYEQYF.

This clonotype came up many times. The V and J genes are TRBV12-3 or TRBV12-4 and TRBJ2-2, with D unclear. Trimming took off 6 bases at V and 6 bases at J, with 8 bases between the two ends. The CDR3 runs 12 residues. Here the CDR3 reads CASSPRPGELFF. CDR3 nucleotide sequence: TGTGCCAGCAGCCCTCGCCCCGGGGAGCTGTTTTTT.

This chain connects TRBV6-5 to TRBJ1-5, with D tentatively TRBD1 (6 bases). The germline gives CDR1 MNHEY, CDR2 SVGAGI. This CDR3 region has 15 residues. Deletions cut 6 bases from V and 2 bases from J, with 14 bases between. DNA of the CDR3: TGTGCCAGCAGCGGCGGGGGCTGGGGCAATCAGCCCCAGCATTTT. It codes for CASSGGGWGNQPQHF.

This clonotype appeared a few times. The gene calls are TRBV5-1 and TRBJ1-4; TRBD1 is a possible D gene (6 bases). Germline values: CDR1 SGHRS, CDR2 YFSETQ. V was pared by 4 bases and J by 8 bases, with 15 bases between. The CDR3 is made up of 14 amino acids. Here the CDR3 reads CASSPQGRGEKLFF. For the CDR3, the DNA is TGCGCCAGCAGCCCTCAGGGGCGAGGCGAAAAACTGTTTTTT. The full variable domain, with the rest looked up from reference TRBV5-1 and TRBJ1-4, is KAGVTQTPRYLIKTRGQQVTLSCSPISGHRSVSWYQQTPGQGLQFLFEYFSETQRNKGNFPGRFSGRQFSNSRSEMNVSTLELGDSALYLCASSPQGRGEKLFFGSGTQLSVL.

In its sample, this clonotype was seen a few times. The chain employs TRBV5-1 and TRBJ2-3, with 7 positions matching TRBD1. Losses at the gene ends were 2 bases for V and 3 bases for J; bases not matched to a gene: 9. Germline V gene sequence: CDR1 SGHRS, CDR2 YFSETQ. The CDR3 runs 16 residues. DNA for the CDR3: TGCGCCAGCAGCTTACCCTCCGGGACAGATACAGATACGCAGTATTTT. As protein: CASSLPSGTDTDTQYF.

The J gene is TRBJ2-1, the V gene TRBV10-3, with D possibly TRBD2 on 5 matching bases. This CDR3 region has 13 residues. V lost 6 bases and J lost 5, with 11 bases in between. Germline V gives CDR1 ENHRY, CDR2 SYGVKD. CDR3 protein: CAISPEVNNEQFF. The DNA for the CDR3 is TGTGCCATCAGCCCGGAGGTGAACAATGAGCAGTTCTTC.

This clonotype was seen a few times. This chain links TRBV29-1 with TRBJ2-3; D gene ambiguous. Trimming took 5 bases from V and 0 from J, leaving 9 bases between them. CDR1 and CDR2 from the germline V gene are SQVTM and ANQGSEA. The length of the CDR3 is 13 residues. The CDR3 region has the DNA TGCAGCGTTTCTAATTCTAGCACAGATACGCAGTATTTT. It encodes CSVSNSSTDTQYF.

This clonotype has more than one count but fewer than ten. The chain links TRBV5-1 to TRBJ2-1; the D gene is possibly TRBD1 (5 bases). The germline V gene encodes CDR1 SGHRS and CDR2 YFSETQ. V was shortened by 6 bases and J by 2 bases, with 15 bases between the two germline ends. CDR3 length: 15 residues. The CDR3 sequence is CASTPLGRAYNEQFF. DNA for the CDR3: TGCGCCAGCACCCCGCTGGGGCGCGCCTACAATGAGCAGTTCTTC.

This clonotype was found many times. The chain recombines TRBV7-8 with TRBJ2-2; possibly TRBD2 for D (6 bases). V lost 2 bases, J lost 7 bases, and 23 bases lay in between. CDR1 is SGHVS and CDR2 is FQNEAQ in the germline V gene. The CDR3 contains 18 residues. Here the CDR3 reads CASSLSLQRRDRGGELFF. Here the CDR3 DNA reads TGTGCCAGCAGCTTATCCCTCCAGCGGAGGGATCGGGGCGGGGAGCTGTTTTTT.

The table lists this clonotype with a few counts. The rearrangement links TRBV12-3 or TRBV12-4 to TRBJ1-2; D is ambiguous. V was trimmed by 1 base and J by 4 bases, leaving 19 bases between them. The CDR3 loop spans 17 amino acids. CDR3 nucleotides: TGTGCCAGCAGTTTAGGGCCCGGGCTAATAATGAGCTATGGCTACACCTTC. Translating gives CASSLGPGLIMSYGYTF.

The chain uses TRBV29-1 and TRBJ2-1; D remains ambiguous. CDR3 length equals 14 residues. V was pared by 4 bases and J by 0 bases, with 10 bases between. CDR1 is SQVTM and CDR2 is ANQGSEA in the germline V gene. CDR3 residues: CSVAYGSSYNEQFF. CDR3 DNA sequence: TGCAGCGTTGCCTACGGAAGCTCCTACAATGAGCAGTTCTTC.

This clonotype was counted between two and nine times. The chain combines TRBV6-1 with TRBJ2-2; D possibly corresponds to TRBD1 (6 bases). The germline V gene encodes CDR1 MNHNS and CDR2 SASEGT. V was trimmed by 5 bases and J by 3 bases, leaving 13 bases between them. CDR3 length: 15 amino acids. CDR3 loop: CASSTVTGYTGELFF. CDR3 nucleotide sequence: TGTGCCAGCAGTACAGTGACAGGATACACCGGGGAGCTGTTTTTT.

This clonotype has just a few counts. The chain has TRBV5-1 and TRBJ1-5; D uncertain. Germline loops: CDR1 SGHRS, CDR2 YFSETQ. V was shortened by 1 base and J by 8 bases, with 13 bases between the two germline ends. The CDR3 has 14 amino acids. As DNA, the CDR3 is TGCGCCAGCAGCTTGCGGGGTCTTCAAGAGCCCCAGCATTTT. It is translated as CASSLRGLQEPQHF. Full variable domain (outside the CDR3, taken from reference TRBV5-1 and TRBJ1-5): KAGVTQTPRYLIKTRGQQVTLSCSPISGHRSVSWYQQTPGQGLQFLFEYFSETQRNKGNFPGRFSGRQFSNSRSEMNVSTLELGDSALYLCASSLRGLQEPQHFGDGTRLSIL.

This sequence joins TRBV6-2 or TRBV6-3 and TRBJ2-1; 7 bases line up with TRBD2. The junction had 15 bases not matched to a gene; V was cut back by 7 bases and J by 6 bases. Germline values: CDR1 MNHEY, CDR2 SVGEGT. The CDR3 loop spans 16 amino acids. CDR3 residues: CASTEWERGSGNEQFF. CDR3 sequence (DNA): TGTGCCAGCACCGAATGGGAGCGGGGCTCGGGCAATGAGCAGTTCTTC.

CDR3 residues: CASSGLRYNEQFF. The DNA of the CDR3 is TGTGCCAGCAGCGGACTTAGGTACAATGAGCAGTTCTTC. The V call is TRBV6-2 or TRBV6-3, the J call TRBJ2-1; tentative D call: TRBD2 (5 bases). Germline V lookup: CDR1 MNHEY, CDR2 SVGEGT. This CDR3 spans 13 amino acids. The V gene lost 6 bases and the J gene lost 4 bases, with 10 bases spanning the gap.

Only a few counts were recorded for this clonotype. The CDR3 DNA is TGTGCCAGCAGCTTAGTCCCGGAGCTCGGGAGGGCTTTCTTT. It is translated as CASSLVPELGRAFF. The rearrangement uses TRBV7-2 and TRBJ1-1; no clear D gene. Trimming took off 1 base at V and 11 bases at J, with 17 bases between the two ends. Germline CDR1 reads SGHTA; CDR2 reads FQGNSA. The CDR3 contains 14 residues.

The chain uses TRBV15 and TRBJ1-5, with TRBD1 as a possible D gene (5 bases). Trimming cost V 0 bases and J 6 bases, with 12 bases left between them. The CDR3 is 15 residues long. CDR1 and CDR2 from the germline V gene are LNHNV and YYDKDF (reference sequence). CDR3 protein: CATSRDRGRVQPQHF. In nucleotides, the CDR3 is TGTGCCACCAGCAGAGATAGGGGCAGGGTTCAGCCCCAGCATTTT.

This clonotype was recorded a few times. The gene calls are TRBV9 and TRBJ2-3, with TRBD1 matching over 9 bases. The germline CDR1 and CDR2 sequences are SGDLS and YYNGEE. This CDR3 region has 15 residues. V trimming: 4 bases; J trimming: 4 bases; junction bases outside the gene matches: 7. CDR3 protein: CASSFRDRDPDTQYF. CDR3 nucleotides: TGTGCCAGCAGCTTCCGGGACAGGGACCCAGATACGCAGTATTTT.

The rearrangement links TRBV29-1 to TRBJ2-6; D ambiguous. Trimming cost V 4 bases and J 1 base, with 11 bases left between them. Germline V gene sequence: CDR1 SQVTM, CDR2 ANQGSEA. This CDR3 has 15 residues. For the CDR3, the DNA is TGCAGCGTTGTTGCACTGGGGTCTGGGGCCAACGTCCTGACTTTC. It encodes CSVVALGSGANVLTF.

Only a few counts were recorded for this clonotype. V usage is TRBV20-1 and J usage is TRBJ1-5, with 7 bases fitting TRBD1. The CDR3 spans 13 residues. Germline V gene sequence: CDR1 DFQATT, CDR2 SNEGSKA (reference sequence). V lost 1 base and J lost 5; bases outside the gene matches: 2. The CDR3 DNA reads TGCAGTGCTAGAGCAGACAGGGATCAGCCCCAGCATTTT. It yields the protein CSARADRDQPQHF.

The chain links TRBV11-3 to TRBJ2-7; D unclear. CDR3 length equals 12 residues. Germline V gene data show CDR1 as SGHNT and CDR2 as YENEEA. The germline V and J ends were trimmed by 2 bases and 8 bases, with 10 bases remaining between them. This CDR3 reads CASSLHNRKQYV. CDR3 DNA: TGTGCCAGCAGCTTACACAACCGAAAGCAGTACGTC.

This clonotype was detected a few times. This chain uses TRBV7-3 with TRBJ2-7; 7 bases agree with TRBD2. Looked up from germline, CDR1 is SGHTA and CDR2 is FQGTGA. There are 16 residues in the CDR3. Trimming cost V 1 base and J 5 bases; bases outside gene matches: 11. Here the CDR3 DNA reads TGTGCCAGCAGCTTAAGGGAGCGCGGGAGCTGGGACGAGCAGTACTTC. Its protein product is CASSLRERGSWDEQYF.

This clonotype was picked up a small number of times. For the CDR3, the DNA is TGTGCCAGCTCACCACTAGCGGGAACCTCAGATACGCAGTATTTT. Translation gives CASSPLAGTSDTQYF. This chain joins TRBV18 and TRBJ2-3; 8 nucleotides agree with TRBD2. The V segment lost 1 base and the J segment 4 bases; nucleotides outside the gene matches: 4. Germline CDR1 KGHSH, CDR2 LQKENI. This CDR3 spans 15 amino acids.

This clonotype occurred a few times. The chain carries TRBV19 and TRBJ2-7; 8 bases are a match to TRBD1. The trim removed 10 bases at V and 3 bases at J, leaving 11 bases unmatched. The CDR3 runs 14 residues. Germline CDR1 and CDR2: LNHDA and SQIVND (reference sequence). CDR3 protein: CATTPGTGLYEQYF. CDR3 bases: TGTGCCACAACACCCGGGACAGGACTCTACGAGCAGTACTTC.

There are a few counts of this clonotype. The chain is built from TRBV7-2 and TRBJ2-7; TRBD2 is a possible D gene (6 bases). Germline V gene lookup returns CDR1 SGHTA and CDR2 FQGNSA. The V gene lost 6 bases and the J gene lost 0 bases, with 12 bases spanning the gap. The CDR3 covers 14 residues. The CDR3 here is CASSRRDFSYEQYF. The CDR3 DNA sequence: TGTGCCAGCAGTCGTAGGGACTTCTCCTACGAGCAGTACTTC.

The V call is TRBV7-2, the J call TRBJ1-1; D is unclear. The germline V gene has CDR1 SGHTA and CDR2 FQGNSA. V dropped 2 bases and J dropped 5 bases, with 12 bases sitting between them. CDR3 length: 14 amino acids. The CDR3 nucleotides read TGTGCCAGCAGCTTAACTCTCGGGCAAACTGAAGCTTTCTTT. Translation: CASSLTLGQTEAFF.

The chain employs TRBV4-2 and TRBJ2-1; 15 nucleotides agree with TRBD2. Germline V CDR1 and CDR2: LGHNA, YNFKEQ. The CDR3 has 16 residues. V dropped 3 bases and J dropped 12; count of bases not matched to a gene: 9. This chain's CDR3 is CASSHFPGLAGGRQFF. In nucleotides, the CDR3 is TGTGCCAGCAGCCACTTTCCGGGACTAGCGGGAGGTAGGCAGTTCTTC.